The entry below describes one T cell receptor (beta chain). The data are from a study of shared T cell receptors in the human thymus. The CDR3 consists of 17 residues. The V gene's germline CDR1 is MNHEY and CDR2 SMNVEV (reference sequence). V lost 5 bases, J lost 1 base, and 18 bases lay in between. The method was immunoSEQ multiplex PCR; TCRdb's version includes in-frame clones alone and lacks a portion of them. This table has roughly 700,000 clones, roughly 90% appearing once. Separately, the same data were catalogued under a study of human thymus T cells. From that paper: Donors were healthy Finnish babies undergoing corrective operations for congenital heart defects. In corrective heart surgery, resections were taken, and these provided the thymus tissue. Thymic and blood repertoires seemed to favor certain V and J genes. What related research reported was that thymic repertoires overlapped highly among unrelated individuals.

The chain employs TRBV27 and TRBJ2-4, with no clear D. The TCR originated in a boy less than two years old with a congenital heart defect. Sequenced material: thymocytes. CDR3 amino acids: CASSTSAPRRAKNIQYF. The CDR3 coding sequence is TGTGCCAGCAGTACCAGCGCCCCCCGTCGGGCCAAAAACATTCAGTACTTC.